The entry below gives a single T cell receptor beta chain sequence along with its context. Its matching antigen is unknown. Profiled with immunoSEQ multiplex PCR; TCRdb holds only in-frame clones, not every one. This sample has some 80,000 clones, with approximately 90% found just once. These data are taken from a study of OX40 agonist ivuxolimab in advanced cancers. Looking at the study overall: Partial responses were achieved by three patients, of whom one had hepatocellular carcinoma and two had cutaneous melanoma.

Trimming removed 8 bases from V and 1 base from J; junction bases left unmatched: 6. The CDR3 spans 16 residues. Germline lookup yields CDR1 LNHDA and CDR2 SQIVND (reference sequence). Study results and limitations: Fewer expanded clones were found on average in CD4+ than in CD8+ T cells. Among patients with partial responses at 0.1-3.0 mg/kg, clonal expansion was among the lowest.

Blood got drawn at baseline, again on cycle 4 day 1, and then on cycle 7 day 1. The material sequenced was CD4+ or CD8+ T cells sorted from blood, taken in a trial of the OX40 agonist ivuxolimab. The rearrangement links TRBV19 to TRBJ2-1; 12 bases map to TRBD2. This receptor was obtained from an adult with an advanced solid tumor such as melanoma, head and neck, liver or kidney cancer. CDR3 amino acids: CASSRTSGDSYNEQFF. DNA for the CDR3: TGTGCCAGTTCCCGGACTAGCGGGGATTCCTACAATGAGCAGTTCTTC.